The 14 T cell receptor beta chains given below trace back to one sample, sequenced in a study of tissue T cells after allogeneic stem cell transplantation. Data came from immunoSEQ multiplex PCR; TCRdb stores just in-frame clones and leaves some out. This sample has roughly 7,200 clones, with 50% found just once. Time point given: mouse harvest day 7 after allogeneic transplant. Each mouse received 10^7 T-cell-depleted marrow cells plus 10^6 splenic CD5+ T cells by tail vein. The source material was gut tissue. The source of these receptors is a female BALB/c mouse given C57BL/6 T cells with graft-versus-host disease after an allogeneic hematopoietic cell transplant.

This clone was seen only a few times. Genes and germline come from the mouse. The read is 1 residue too short to cover the CDR3 end, so that end is filled in from the germline J gene. This rearrangement joins TRBV1 to TRBJ2-7; D remains ambiguous. Looked up from germline, CDR1 is NSQYPW and CDR2 is LRSPGD (reference sequence). This CDR3 region has 14 residues. The ends were cut back, 0 bases at V and 0 bases at J, with 6 bases in the middle. The CDR3 is CTCSADPISYEQYF. The CDR3 bases that were read are TGCACCTGCAGTGCAGATCCAATCTCCTATGAACAGTAC.

As for this clone: All gene names here are mouse names. The read comes to an end 1 residue before the CDR3 does, leaving the germline J gene to fill in the end. The chain combines TRBV26 with TRBJ1-1; no definite D call. Trimming pared 6 bases from V and 2 bases from J, leaving 4 bases between. The germline V gene encodes CDR1 KGHPV and CDR2 FQNQEV (reference sequence). This CDR3 spans 11 amino acids. The CDR3 region is CASRDNTEVFF. The sequenced CDR3 bases are TGTGCCAGCAGGGACAACACAGAAGTCTTC.

A note on this clone: Mouse germline and gene names are used. The read finishes 1 residue shy of the CDR3 end, and the germline J gene is used to complete it. The chain joins TRBV26 to TRBJ2-4; D unresolved. Germline V CDR1 and CDR2: KGHPV, FQNQEV (reference sequence). The CDR3 extends over 13 amino acids. V shed 4 bases and J shed 0 bases, with 5 bases lying between them. The chain's CDR3 is CASSPDSQNTLYF. The DNA read from the CDR3 is TGTGCCAGCAGTCCGGACAGTCAAAACACCTTGTAC.

Note on this clone: Each gene name is a mouse one. The read finishes 1 residue shy of the CDR3 end, and the germline J gene is used to complete it. The V and J genes are TRBV12-2 and TRBJ1-3; D is possibly TRBD1 (5 bases). Germline CDR1 and CDR2: SGHLS and HYDKME. CDR3 length: 14 amino acids. Trimming shortened V by 2 bases and J by 0 bases, and 7 bases separated the two germline ends. CDR3 DNA, as far as it was read: TGTGCCAGCTCTCCAGGGAATTCTGGAAATACGCTCTAT. Its protein is CASSPGNSGNTLY. The entire CDR3 protein reads CASSPGNSGNTLYF.

Turning to this clone: Gene names and germline refer to mouse. The CDR3 end falls 1 residue outside the read, so it is completed with the germline J gene. The chain couples TRBV26 to TRBJ2-1; perhaps D is TRBD1 or TRBD2 (5 bases each). This CDR3 has 14 residues. Trimming took off 6 bases at V and 3 bases at J, with 12 bases between the two ends. Germline values: CDR1 KGHPV, CDR2 FQNQEV (reference sequence). The CDR3 loop is CASSPGGTYAEQFF. CDR3 DNA (partial): TGTGCCAGCAGCCCCGGAGGGACCTATGCTGAGCAGTTC.

As for this clone: Each gene name is a mouse one. Sequencing ends 1 residue short of the CDR3 end; the germline J gene provides the rest. J is TRBJ2-7 and V is TRBV20; D is perhaps TRBD1 or TRBD2 (5 bases each). This CDR3 comprises 12 residues. CDR1 is GFQATS, CDR2 STVNSAI, per germline. Between the trimmed V and J ends, which lost 5 bases and 3 bases, there was a span of 11 bases. CDR3 DNA, as far as it was read: TGTGGTGCTGCCGGGACGGTCTATGAACAGTAC. It codes for CGAAGTVYEQY. The entire CDR3 is CGAAGTVYEQYF.

Comment on this clone: Germline and genes: mouse. The CDR3 end lies 1 residue beyond the end of the read and is filled in from the germline J gene. The chain uses TRBV31 and TRBJ1-2; the match to TRBD1 covers 8 bases. V dropped 4 bases and J dropped 2; count of bases not matched to a gene: 6. Germline assignment: CDR1 GKSSPN and CDR2 SITVG. The CDR3 totals 14 residues. The CDR3 protein is CAWTGQGGNSDYTF. The CDR3 bases that were read are TGTGCCTGGACCGGACAGGGAGGGAACTCCGACTACACC.

With regard to this clone: The gene symbols are mouse symbols. The read ends 1 residue early relative to the CDR3; the germline J gene fills the gap. The gene calls are TRBV16 and TRBJ2-4; maybe TRBD2 (5 bases). The CDR3 consists of 14 residues. Per germline, CDR1 SGHSA and CDR2 FRNQAP. Deletions cut 5 bases from V and 0 bases from J, with 9 bases between. The part of the CDR3 DNA that was read is TGTGCAAGCAGCCTCACTGGTAGTCAAAACACCTTGTAC. It encodes CASSLTGSQNTLY. The entire CDR3 is CASSLTGSQNTLYF.

Points on this clone: The genes and germline here are from mouse. The DNA ends 1 residue before the CDR3 does, and the rest of the CDR3 is filled in from the germline J gene. The V call is TRBV13-2, the J call TRBJ1-1; TRBD1 matches at 11 bases. The V gene end was trimmed by 5 bases and the J gene end by 4 bases; junction bases not matched to a gene: 4. CDR3 size: 14 residues. Germline V lookup: CDR1 NNHNN, CDR2 SYGAGS (reference sequence). The covered CDR3 bases are TGTGCCAGCGGGGACAGGGGGCGCGCCACAGAAGTCTTC. This codes for CASGDRGRATEVF. The full-length CDR3 reads as CASGDRGRATEVFF.

A note on this clone: The germline and genes are mouse ones. Read sequence stops 1 residue before the CDR3 end, and the germline J gene provides the missing end. This sequence joins TRBV26 and TRBJ2-5; 7 nucleotides agree with TRBD2. With 4 bases clipped from V and 6 bases from J, the junction kept 4 bases outside the gene matches. Germline V gene lookup returns CDR1 KGHPV and CDR2 FQNQEV (reference sequence). This CDR3 is built from 13 residues. CDR3 sequence reads: CASSPGLPDTQYF. CDR3 DNA, as far as it was read: TGTGCCAGCAGTCCGGGACTGCCGGACACCCAGTAC.

As for this clone: Gene names are the mouse ones. The CDR3 spells CASGDAKYNSPLYF. The DNA read from the CDR3 is TGTGCCAGCGGTGATGCAAAGTATAATTCGCCCCTCTAC. The rearrangement joins TRBV13-2 to TRBJ1-6; D gene uncertain. The read terminates 1 residue ahead of where the CDR3 ends, so the germline J gene completes it. TRBJ1-6 falls under the ORF class, with uncertain function. With 0 bases removed from V and 4 bases from J, the gap between germline ends came to 5 bases. The CDR3 covers 14 residues. The V gene's germline CDR1 is NNHNN and CDR2 SYGAGS (reference sequence).

This clone occurred once. Genes and germline are mouse. The CDR3 end is not reached by the read, which stops 1 residue before it; the germline J gene fills it in. This chain connects TRBV13-2 to TRBJ2-7, with 7 bases that match TRBD1. The CDR3 loop spans 14 amino acids. Looked up from germline, CDR1 is NNHNN and CDR2 is SYGAGS (reference sequence). J gave up 0 bases and V 1 base, and 1 base lay outside the gene matches. The sequenced part of the CDR3 DNA is TGTGCCAGCGGTGATAGGGACAGCTCCTATGAACAGTAC. As protein: CASGDRDSSYEQY. Given in full, the CDR3 is CASGDRDSSYEQYF.

This clone was detected a few times. Gene names and germline match the mouse. The read ends 1 residue early relative to the CDR3; the germline J gene fills the gap. The chain employs TRBV26 and TRBJ1-6; the D gene is possibly TRBD1 (5 bases). TRBJ1-6 is designated an ORF whose function remains uncertain. This CDR3 has 14 amino acids. The ends were cut back, 6 bases at V and 5 bases at J, with 11 bases in the middle. Germline V CDR1 and CDR2: KGHPV, FQNQEV (reference sequence). The sequenced part of the CDR3 DNA is TGTGCCAGCAGCCTTCAGGGAAATAATTCGCCCCTCTAC. The encoded protein is CASSLQGNNSPLY. The CDR3 in its entirety is CASSLQGNNSPLYF.

As to this clone: Here the gene names and germline are mouse. CDR3 region: CASSQHIISNERLFF. Incomplete CDR3 DNA: TGTGCCAGCAGCCAACACATAATTTCCAACGAAAGATTATTT. This chain links TRBV5 with TRBJ1-4; D is uncertain. The read halts 1 residue ahead of the CDR3 end, with the missing end drawn from the germline J gene. The CDR3 sequence is 15 residues long. CDR1 and CDR2 from the germline V gene are LGHNA and YNLKQL (reference sequence). Trimming shortened V by 2 bases and J by 0 bases, and 7 bases separated the two germline ends.